A selection of T cell receptor beta chains follows, all from one sample in a study of T cells after yellow fever vaccination. One entry per CDR3 protein results from TCRdb running MiXCR on the 5' RACE reads. The table records under 300,000 distinct CDR3 sequences, roughly 7.2% of them present only once. Sequencing used CD4+ T cells sorted from PBMCs, obtained 15 days after the yellow fever booster vaccination. Every receptor here comes from a man aged 25 to 45 who received the YFV17D yellow fever vaccine. Each CDR3 is given with its conserved first and last residue. D genes are given only for firm matches. Part of the rows lack a size; the others show once, few, many or a class for expanded clones.

>many|.|TRBJ2-1|TRBV28
CASSLPPQRFF
TGTGCCAGCAGTTTGCCCCCCCAGCGGTTCTTC
>.|.|TRBJ2-7|TRBV25-1
CASSEAQVSYEQYF
TGTGCCAGCAGTGAGGCGCAGGTCTCCTACGAGCAGTACTTC
>.|TRBD2|TRBJ2-3|TRBV27
CASSTSGSWASTDTQYF
TGTGCCAGCAGTACTAGCGGGAGTTGGGCTAGCACAGATACGCAGTATTTT
>many|TRBD1|TRBJ2-7|TRBV10-3
CAISTGTGSYEQYF
TGTGCCATCAGTACCGGGACAGGATCTTACGAGCAGTACTTC
>.|.|TRBJ2-3|TRBV30
CAWSVKGYTQYF
TGTGCCTGGAGTGTAAAGGGGTATACGCAGTATTTT
>few|.|TRBJ2-1|TRBV14
CASSRQAGTFSNEQFF
TGTGCCAGCAGCCGGCAGGCAGGGACATTTAGCAATGAGCAGTTCTTC
>.|.|TRBJ1-1|TRBV20-1
CSARRRGRFQNTEAFF
TGCAGTGCTAGACGTCGGGGGCGGTTCCAGAACACTGAAGCTTTCTTT
>many|.|TRBJ2-5|TRBV7-2
CASSFGGEETQYF
TGTGCCAGCAGCTTTGGAGGGGAAGAGACCCAGTACTTC
>few|.|TRBJ2-2|TRBV12-3/TRBV12-4
CASSFSFSGELFF
TGTGCCAGCAGTTTTTCCTTCTCCGGGGAGCTGTTTTTT
>.|.|TRBJ1-1|TRBV25-1
CASSEGNTEAFF
TGTGCCAGCAGTGAGGGGAACACTGAAGCTTTCTTT
>many|.|TRBJ2-7|TRBV7-2
CASSTSLPGEAEQYF
TGTGCCAGCAGCACTAGTCTGCCGGGAGAAGCCGAGCAGTACTTC
>.|.|TRBJ2-5|TRBV5-4
CASSFRAPRAGETQYF
TGTGCCAGCAGCTTTAGAGCCCCTCGCGCGGGGGAGACCCAGTACTTC
>.|TRBD1|TRBJ1-1|TRBV10-1
CASRGTAESEAFF
TGCGCCAGCAGAGGGACAGCGGAGAGTGAAGCTTTCTTT
>.|TRBD2|TRBJ2-3|TRBV28
CASRFPPHLAGLTDTQYF
TGTGCCAGCCGTTTTCCCCCCCACCTAGCGGGACTCACAGATACGCAGTATTTT
>many|TRBD1|TRBJ2-1|TRBV7-3
CASSRQGSSYNEQFF
TGTGCCAGCAGCCGACAGGGAAGCTCCTACAATGAGCAGTTCTTC
>many|.|TRBJ1-6|TRBV10-3
CAISQGPNNSPLHF
TGTGCCATCAGCCAGGGGCCAAATAATTCACCCCTCCACTTT
>few|TRBD1|TRBJ1-1|TRBV7-2
CASSTWGQGRNTEAFF
TGTGCCAGCAGCACATGGGGACAGGGCCGGAACACTGAAGCTTTCTTT
>many|.|TRBJ2-7|TRBV4-3
CASSQGPSSYEQYF
TGCGCCAGCAGCCAAGGTCCTAGTTCCTACGAGCAGTACTTC
>.|.|TRBJ2-1|TRBV10-3
CAISGKTGDYLVAYNEQFF
TGTGCCATCAGTGGAAAGACAGGGGACTACTTAGTCGCCTACAATGAGCAGTTCTTC
>few|TRBD2|TRBJ2-1|TRBV6-1
CASIRASGYNEQFF
TGTGCCAGCATTCGGGCTAGCGGCTACAATGAGCAGTTCTTC
>.|TRBD2|TRBJ2-4|TRBV23-1
CASSRAGEGKNIQYF
TGCGCCAGCAGTCGGGCGGGAGAGGGCAAAAACATTCAGTACTTC
>.|.|TRBJ2-3|TRBV7-9
CASRWGTTDTQYF
TGTGCCAGCAGGTGGGGCACCACAGATACGCAGTATTTT
>few|.|TRBJ2-7|TRBV2
CASKGLGYEQYF
TGTGCCAGCAAGGGACTTGGCTACGAGCAGTACTTC
>few|TRBD1|TRBJ1-6|TRBV20-1
CSASGQGGSPLHF
TGCAGTGCTTCAGGACAGGGCGGGTCACCCCTCCACTTT
>many|.|TRBJ2-1|TRBV5-1
CASSLVLANEQFF
TGCGCCAGCAGCTTGGTTCTAGCAAATGAGCAGTTCTTC
>.|.|TRBJ1-1|TRBV12-3/TRBV12-4
CASSIRTPNTEAFF
TGTGCCAGCAGTATACGTACCCCGAACACTGAAGCTTTCTTT
>many|TRBD2|TRBJ2-1|TRBV20-1
CSATGTSVHEQFF
TGCAGTGCTACTGGGACTAGCGTCCATGAGCAGTTCTTC
>.|TRBD1|TRBJ2-4|TRBV6-2/TRBV6-3
CASSYLWDRATDIQYF
TGTGCCAGCAGTTACCTCTGGGACAGGGCGACGGACATTCAGTACTTC
>many|TRBD1|TRBJ2-7|TRBV19
CASSRDRGSHEQYF
TGTGCCAGTAGCCGGGACAGGGGATCCCACGAGCAGTACTTC
>few|TRBD2|TRBJ2-7|TRBV30
CAWRVAGGWVQYF
TGTGCCTGGAGAGTGGCGGGAGGTTGGGTGCAGTACTTC
>many|TRBD2|TRBJ2-1|TRBV4-3
CASSTPGLANNEQFF
TGCGCCAGCAGCACACCGGGACTAGCCAACAATGAGCAGTTCTTC
>many|.|TRBJ2-3|TRBV7-3
CASSQGTVGVNTQYF
TGTGCCAGCAGTCAAGGGACTGTGGGTGTAAATACGCAGTATTTT
>.|TRBD2|TRBJ2-3|TRBV10-3
CAIGGTSGQRADTQYF
TGTGCCATCGGCGGGACTAGCGGCCAGAGGGCAGATACGCAGTATTTT
>many|.|TRBJ2-5|TRBV7-2
CASSFLPRGSGETQYF
TGTGCCAGCAGTTTCCTGCCGCGGGGATCGGGAGAGACCCAGTACTTC
>.|TRBD1|TRBJ2-1|TRBV12-3/TRBV12-4
CASSLAHRGDEQFF
TGTGCCAGCAGTTTAGCTCACAGGGGGGATGAGCAGTTCTTC
>many|.|TRBJ1-3|TRBV12-3/TRBV12-4
CASQWTSGNTIYF
TGTGCCAGCCAATGGACCTCTGGAAACACCATATATTTT
>many|TRBD1|TRBJ1-1|TRBV20-1
CSAATGGGSTEAFF
TGCAGTGCGGCGACAGGGGGCGGAAGCACTGAAGCTTTCTTT
>many|TRBD2|TRBJ2-3|TRBV11-2
CASSSRWTSGRASRADTQYF
TGTGCCAGCAGCTCCCGATGGACTAGCGGGAGGGCCAGTCGGGCAGATACGCAGTATTTT
>.|TRBD1|TRBJ2-4|TRBV2
CASSPGQSLAKNIQYF
TGTGCCAGCAGTCCGGGACAGAGTCTAGCCAAAAACATTCAGTACTTC
>few|.|TRBJ2-5|TRBV4-3
CASSRRARLKETQYF
TGCGCCAGCAGCCGACGGGCCAGGCTCAAGGAGACCCAGTACTTC
>many|.|TRBJ2-7|TRBV7-3
CASSLIGTDAYEQYF
TGTGCCAGCAGCTTAATTGGGACTGACGCTTACGAGCAGTACTTC
>few|TRBD2|TRBJ2-2|TRBV20-1
CSASPLAWGTGELFF
TGCAGTGCTAGTCCACTAGCGTGGGGCACCGGGGAGCTGTTTTTT
>.|.|TRBJ1-1|TRBV19
CASSISRHETEAFF
TGTGCCAGTAGTATATCTCGACATGAGACTGAAGCTTTCTTT
>.|.|TRBJ2-1|TRBV21-1
CASSLPGLADYNEQFF
TGTGCCAGCAGCCTTCCGGGACTAGCGGATTACAATGAGCAGTTCTTC
>.|.|TRBJ1-1|TRBV20-1
CSARSGAGNTEAFF
TGCAGTGCTAGATCGGGGGCGGGAAACACTGAAGCTTTCTTT
>.|.|TRBJ1-4|TRBV12-3/TRBV12-4
CASSSGYEKLFF
TGTGCCAGCAGTTCAGGGTATGAAAAACTGTTTTTT
>few|TRBD2|TRBJ2-7|TRBV20-1
CSARSSGVSYEQYF
TGCAGTGCTAGATCTAGCGGGGTCTCCTACGAGCAGTACTTC
>.|.|TRBJ2-5|TRBV7-2
CASSNVDRLQETQYF
TGTGCCAGCAGTAACGTGGACAGATTACAAGAGACCCAGTACTTC
>few|TRBD2|TRBJ2-1|TRBV5-4
CASSLGRLAGPNEQFF
TGTGCCAGCAGCTTGGGACGCCTAGCGGGACCGAATGAGCAGTTCTTC
>few|TRBD2|TRBJ2-3|TRBV29-1
CSAPGREGTDTQYF
TGCAGCGCACCCGGGAGGGAGGGCACAGATACGCAGTATTTT
>few|.|TRBJ2-1|TRBV6-5
CASSRDRQQFF
TGTGCCAGCAGCCGCGACAGGCAGCAGTTCTTC
>.|TRBD2|TRBJ2-7|TRBV20-1
CSARPGLAERKEQYF
TGCAGTGCTAGGCCAGGACTAGCGGAAAGAAAGGAGCAGTACTTC
>many|TRBD2|TRBJ2-1|TRBV20-1
CSARRPLTGLAGANEQFF
TGCAGTGCTAGAAGGCCCCTGACCGGACTAGCGGGAGCGAATGAGCAGTTCTTC
>many|.|TRBJ1-2|TRBV20-1
CSADAGDGYTF
TGCAGTGCTGATGCGGGGGACGGCTACACCTTC
>few|TRBD2|TRBJ2-6|TRBV20-1
CSARASGSSGANVLTF
TGCAGTGCTAGAGCTAGCGGGAGTTCTGGGGCCAACGTCCTGACTTTC